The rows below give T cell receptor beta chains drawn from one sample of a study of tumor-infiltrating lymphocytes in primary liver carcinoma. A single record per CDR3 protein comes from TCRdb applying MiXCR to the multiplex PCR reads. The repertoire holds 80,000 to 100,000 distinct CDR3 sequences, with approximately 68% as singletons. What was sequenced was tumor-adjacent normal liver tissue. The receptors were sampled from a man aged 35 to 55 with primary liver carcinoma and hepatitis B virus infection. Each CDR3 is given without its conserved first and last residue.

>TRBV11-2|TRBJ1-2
ASSWDKGPPRGYT
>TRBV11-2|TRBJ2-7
ANSLDFGTPSSYEQH
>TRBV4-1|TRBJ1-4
ASSQEQLSGSEKLF
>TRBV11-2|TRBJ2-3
ASSPRTRGDTQY
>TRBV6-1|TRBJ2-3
ASSGLTIDTQY
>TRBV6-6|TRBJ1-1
ASSLGQYTEAF
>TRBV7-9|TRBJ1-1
ASSPTGFGESEAF
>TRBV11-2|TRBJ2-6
ASSLSRGKGANVLT
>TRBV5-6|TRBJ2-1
ASSLEGASSYNEQF
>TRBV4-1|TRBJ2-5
ASSQNYRETQY
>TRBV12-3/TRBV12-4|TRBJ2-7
ASSTRTSSYEQY
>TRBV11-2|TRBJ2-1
ASSLDRQRDL
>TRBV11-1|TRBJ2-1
ASTLGGADKQS
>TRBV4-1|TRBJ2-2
AGSQNSNTGELF
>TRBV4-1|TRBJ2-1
ASSQEWLAGGSYYEQF
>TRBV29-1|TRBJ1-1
SAPRTGGTEVF
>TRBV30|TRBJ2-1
AWSVVGAEYNEQF
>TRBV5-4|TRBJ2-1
ASSFLGASGRNEQF
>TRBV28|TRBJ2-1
ASTRGGGVADYNEQF
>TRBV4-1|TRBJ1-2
ASSQVQGHGYT
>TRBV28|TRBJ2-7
ASTLDQVGYEQY
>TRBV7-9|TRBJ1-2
ASGKQEANYGYT
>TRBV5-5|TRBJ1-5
ASSPGVRSHSNQPQH
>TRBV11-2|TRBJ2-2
ASSPHTLANTEELF
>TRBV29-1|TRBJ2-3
GVGRGQRDTQY
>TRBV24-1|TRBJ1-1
ATSDGRGGEAF
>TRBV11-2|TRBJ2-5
VSRSRTSAHQETQY
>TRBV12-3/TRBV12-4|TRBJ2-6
TSQYGTSGVNVLT
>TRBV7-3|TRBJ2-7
ASSPAHTGEYEQY
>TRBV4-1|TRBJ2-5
ASSLAGSHQETQY
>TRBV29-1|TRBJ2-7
SAPGSSGRHSYEQY